The rows below give T cell receptor beta chains drawn from one sample of a study of T cell responses to AZD1222 COVID-19 vaccine. TCRdb keeps only in-frame clones here, not all; method: immunoSEQ multiplex PCR. Of more than 150,000 clones listed, 88% are singletons. The sequencing here drew on peripheral blood, taken 28 days after the second AZD1222 dose. These receptor sequences come from an adult who received the AZD1222 COVID-19 vaccine. Both conserved end residues are part of each CDR3.

j_call	v_call	cdr3_aa
TRBJ2-7	TRBV5-1	CASKLGQGGFYEQYF
TRBJ1-2	TRBV12-3/TRBV12-4	CASRSGADYGYTF
TRBJ2-1	TRBV19	CASSFGTSFRDEQFF
TRBJ2-5	TRBV30	CARTPQGKETQYF
TRBJ2-7	TRBV28	CASSPRRDGPYEQYF
TRBJ2-7	TRBV27	CASSLSGRTGGYEQYF
TRBJ2-5	TRBV15	CATSRSFMGQETQYF
TRBJ2-7	TRBV19	CASRSGQGYEQYF
TRBJ2-2	TRBV7-6	CASTGGRTNTGELFF
TRBJ1-2	TRBV6-5	CAITGRVVGYTF
TRBJ1-2	TRBV27	CASTRVGFGGYTF
TRBJ2-2	TRBV7-3	CASSPWTSGGELFF
TRBJ1-1	TRBV28	CASSLYAQASNTEAFF
TRBJ2-7	TRBV5-1	CASSLTQGPLYEQYF
TRBJ1-5	TRBV10-3	CAISESKSPNQPQHF
TRBJ1-2	TRBV30	CAWSTAYGYTF
TRBJ1-1	TRBV7-3	CASSLIGTEEAFF
TRBJ1-6	TRBV10-3	CATSSREDFGSPLHF
TRBJ2-7	TRBV14	CASATGYEQYF
TRBJ2-1	TRBV7-8	CASSLMTSGVIGEQFF
TRBJ2-1	TRBV29-1	CSVGPAMGYNEQFF
TRBJ2-5	TRBV30	CAWSGGGYGQEGGTQYF
TRBJ1-5	TRBV4-1	CASSPSVWQPQHF
TRBJ2-7	TRBV6-5	CASSYSRDSYEQYF
TRBJ1-3	TRBV7-9	CASSSRPGQGHGNTIYF
TRBJ1-5	TRBV6-4	CASSDSGQGNQPQHF
TRBJ1-5	TRBV24-1	CATSTGNQPQHF
TRBJ2-1	TRBV18	CASSPGTSGAYNEQFF
TRBJ2-2	TRBV24-1	CATRTGSTGELFF
TRBJ2-3	TRBV19	CASTRRAGSSAPGVSTDTQYF
TRBJ2-3	TRBV27	CASSLGGRSDTQYF
TRBJ1-2	TRBV11-2	CASSSVTGNYGYTF
TRBJ2-5	TRBV7-2	CASSPDRGAAETQYF
TRBJ2-7	TRBV30	CAWTGGLGHEQYF
TRBJ2-3	TRBV6-5	CASSYSYGSTDTQYF
TRBJ2-1	TRBV18	CASSPMYRDEQFF
TRBJ2-6	TRBV5-4	CASRGDLGANVLTF
TRBJ1-1	TRBV27	CASYRGLRTFF
TRBJ2-3	TRBV28	CASTIPDGPDTQYF
TRBJ1-5	TRBV7-2	CASSLTGNQPQHF
TRBJ2-5	TRBV23-1	CASTFSGPEETQYF
TRBJ2-5	TRBV11-2	CASTYRGGQETQYF
TRBJ1-2	TRBV5-4	CASSLQGAESYTF
TRBJ1-4	TRBV12-3/TRBV12-4	CASSWSEEKLFF
TRBJ1-1	TRBV28	CASSSVWNTEAFF
TRBJ2-2	TRBV24-1	CATSDLRLAGAGEELFF
TRBJ1-2	TRBV2	CASSDILNYGYTF
TRBJ2-1	TRBV5-1	CASSLGGYNEQFF
TRBJ1-2	TRBV6-5	CASSYSKLPNYGYTF
TRBJ2-7	TRBV7-2	CASSVLAGASYEQYF
TRBJ1-1	TRBV9	CASSVVEGPGSEAFF
TRBJ2-3	TRBV28	CASSSLDPHTQYF
TRBJ2-5	TRBV5-1	CASSLGRLAGGGQETQYF